The subject of this entry is one T cell receptor beta chain. Authors' data handling: Estimation of nucleated cell counts was performed using reference gene primer amplification. Produced via immunoSEQ multiplex PCR; TCRdb's table is partial and in-frame only. Clone size and the V and J calls come from that table; the DNA yielded D and trimming. The sample comprises around 250,000 clones, 82% of which are singletons, and 3.4% rests with the top ten. The sample belongs to a study of blood T cell repertoires in COVID-19. This receptor was identified in a woman younger than 35 with acute or convalescent COVID-19. The sequenced sample was peripheral blood.

CDR3 protein: CASSLSSGSSYEQYF. As DNA, the CDR3 is TGTGCCAGCAGTTTGTCTAGCGGAAGCTCCTACGAGCAGTACTTC. The V gene is TRBV6-5, the J gene TRBJ2-7, with 7 positions matching TRBD2. Germline V gives CDR1 MNHEY, CDR2 SVGAGI. The J segment lost 0 bases and the V segment lost 4 bases, leaving 6 bases of the junction unmatched. This CDR3 has 15 amino acids.